The source of this T cell receptor beta chain is a study of blood T cell repertoires in COVID-19. About the study: Whether acute or convalescent, the COVID-19 samples came from the United States, Italy and Spain. T cells, B-cell-depleted T cells, or PBMCs provided the cDNA or gDNA that served as material.

As handled by the study authors: Estimation of nucleated cell counts was performed using reference gene primer amplification. Produced via immunoSEQ multiplex PCR; TCRdb's table is partial and in-frame only. The DNA gave D and trimming, while V, J and clone size come from that table. Among roughly 280,000 clones listed, approximately 85% were seen once. Germline CDR1 reads SGHNT; CDR2 reads YYREEE (reference sequence). The J segment lost 3 bases and the V segment lost 4 bases, leaving 6 bases of the junction unmatched. There are 14 residues in the CDR3. The specimen sequenced was peripheral blood. This sequence originates from a woman in her 70s with acute or convalescent COVID-19. The rearrangement links TRBV5-4 to TRBJ2-7, with 8 bases that match TRBD1. The CDR3, as DNA: TGTGCCAGCAGCCTTAGACAGGGGAGCTACGAGCAGTACTTC. The encoded protein is CASSLRQGSYEQYF. Using reference TRBV5-4 and TRBJ2-7 for the parts outside the CDR3, the full variable domain is ETGVTQSPTHLIKTRGQQVTLRCSSQSGHNTVSWYQQALGQGPQFIFQYYREEENGRGNFPPRFSGLQFPNYSSELNVNALELDDSALYLCASSLRQGSYEQYFGPGTRLTVT.